This TCR beta chain was observed in a study of T cell responses to AZD1222 COVID-19 vaccine. Study results and limitations: Donors were largely white British and mainly female; clonal diversity was possibly underestimated.

Regarding this clone: Its antigen is undetermined.

Method: immunoSEQ multiplex PCR; TCRdb's copy keeps in-frame clones and lacks some. The sample carries about 130,000 clones, about 89% recorded once. The TCR originated in an adult in good health. Sample: peripheral blood, taken on day 0 of AZD1222 vaccination.

CDR3 nucleotides: TGTGCCAGTAGTATCCCAACAGGGGGCAAACACAATGAGCAGTTCTTC. Amino acids: CASSIPTGGKHNEQFF. The rearrangement joins TRBV19 to TRBJ2-1; 9 nucleotides line up with TRBD1. This CDR3 contains 16 residues. J lost 5 bases, V lost 3 bases, and 8 bases had no gene match. Germline CDR1 reads LNHDA; CDR2 reads SQIVND (reference sequence). The full variable domain, its missing parts supplied by reference TRBV19 and TRBJ2-1, is DGGITQSPKYLFRKEGQNVTLSCEQNLNHDAMYWYRQDPGQGLRLIYYSQIVNDFQKGDIAEGYSVSREKKESFPLTVTSAQKNPTAFYLCASSIPTGGKHNEQFFGPGTRLTVL.